The entry that follows covers one T cell receptor (beta chain) sequence. Some clones are missing from TCRdb's copy, which holds only in-frame ones; the method was immunoSEQ multiplex PCR. The table has roughly 170,000 clones, about 88% seen once; the top ten hold around 24%. The germline V gene encodes CDR1 LGHNA and CDR2 YSLEER. The CDR3 consists of 15 residues. With 1 base removed from V and 4 bases from J, the gap between germline ends came to 13 bases. This sample stems from a study of blood T cell repertoires in COVID-19. The V and J genes are TRBV4-3 and TRBJ1-2; perhaps TRBD1 as D (5 bases). Sequencing was done on a sample of peripheral blood. The receptor's source is a man aged 55 to 70 with acute or convalescent COVID-19. CDR3 residues: CASSQGGGRFYGYTF. The CDR3 nucleotides read TGCGCCAGCAGCCAAGGGGGCGGGAGATTCTATGGCTACACCTTC.